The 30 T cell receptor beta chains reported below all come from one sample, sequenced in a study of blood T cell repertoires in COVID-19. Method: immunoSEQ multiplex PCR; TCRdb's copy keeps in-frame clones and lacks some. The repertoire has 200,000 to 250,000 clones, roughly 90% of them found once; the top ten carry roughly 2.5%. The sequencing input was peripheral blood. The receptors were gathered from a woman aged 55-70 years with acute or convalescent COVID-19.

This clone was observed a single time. CDR3 in DNA: TGTGCCAGCAGTTACTCGAGCCCTAGCGGGTACTACGAGCAGTACTTC. Its protein is CASSYSSPSGYYEQYF. This chain joins TRBV6-6 and TRBJ2-7; 8 bases agree with TRBD2. Per germline, CDR1 MNHNY and CDR2 SVGAGI (reference sequence). V shed 0 bases, J shed 3 bases, and the junction held 7 bases outside the gene matches. The CDR3 consists of 16 residues.

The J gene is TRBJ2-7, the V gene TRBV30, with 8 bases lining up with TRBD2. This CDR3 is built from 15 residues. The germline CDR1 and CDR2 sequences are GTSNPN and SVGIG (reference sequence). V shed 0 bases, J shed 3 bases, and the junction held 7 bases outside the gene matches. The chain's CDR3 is CAWSVKQRENYEQYF. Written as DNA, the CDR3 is TGTGCCTGGAGTGTTAAGCAGCGGGAGAACTACGAGCAGTACTTC.

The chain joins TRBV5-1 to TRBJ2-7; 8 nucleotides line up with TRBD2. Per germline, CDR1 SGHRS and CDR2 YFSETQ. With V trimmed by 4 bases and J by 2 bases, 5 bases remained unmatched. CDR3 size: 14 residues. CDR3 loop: CASSAAGVAYEQYF. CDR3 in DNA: TGCGCCAGCAGCGCAGCGGGAGTAGCCTACGAGCAGTACTTC.

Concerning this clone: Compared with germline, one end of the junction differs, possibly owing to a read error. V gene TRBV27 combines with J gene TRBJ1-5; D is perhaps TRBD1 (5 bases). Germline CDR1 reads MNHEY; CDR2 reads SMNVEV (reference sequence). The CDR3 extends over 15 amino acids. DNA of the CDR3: TGTGCCAGCAGTTCCAGGACACCCGGCAACCAGCCCCAGCATTTT. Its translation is CASSSRTPGNQPQHF.

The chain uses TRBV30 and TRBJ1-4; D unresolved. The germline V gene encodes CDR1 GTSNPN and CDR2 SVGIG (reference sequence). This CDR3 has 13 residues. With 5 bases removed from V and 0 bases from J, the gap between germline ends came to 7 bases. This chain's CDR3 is CAWARSTNEKLFF. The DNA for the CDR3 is TGTGCCTGGGCTAGATCAACTAATGAAAAACTGTTTTTT. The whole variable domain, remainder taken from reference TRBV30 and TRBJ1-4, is SQTIHQWPATLVQPVGSPLSLECTVEGTSNPNLYWYRQAAGRGLQLLFYSVGIGQISSEVPQNLSASRPQDRQFILSSKKLLLSDSGFYLCAWARSTNEKLFFGSGTQLSVL.

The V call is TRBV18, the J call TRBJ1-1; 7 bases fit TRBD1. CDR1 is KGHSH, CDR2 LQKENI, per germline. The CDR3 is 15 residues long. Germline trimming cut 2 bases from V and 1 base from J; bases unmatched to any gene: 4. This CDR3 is CASSPDRDRNTEAFF. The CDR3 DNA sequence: TGTGCCAGCTCACCAGATAGGGACAGGAACACTGAAGCTTTCTTT.

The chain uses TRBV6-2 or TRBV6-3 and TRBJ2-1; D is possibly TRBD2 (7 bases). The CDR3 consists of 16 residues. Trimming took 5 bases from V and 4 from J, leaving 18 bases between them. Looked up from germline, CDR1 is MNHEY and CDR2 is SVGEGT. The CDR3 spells CASSPLRGATYNEQFF. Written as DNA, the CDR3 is TGTGCCAGCAGTCCCCTACGGGGGGCCACTTACAATGAGCAGTTCTTC.

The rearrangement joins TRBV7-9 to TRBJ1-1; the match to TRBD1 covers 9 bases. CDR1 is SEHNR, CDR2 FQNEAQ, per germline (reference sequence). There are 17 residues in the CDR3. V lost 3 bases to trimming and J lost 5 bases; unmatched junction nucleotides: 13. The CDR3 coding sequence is TGTGCCAGCAGCTTGGGGAAGGTGGGACAGGGATCGACTGAAGCTTTCTTT. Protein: CASSLGKVGQGSTEAFF.

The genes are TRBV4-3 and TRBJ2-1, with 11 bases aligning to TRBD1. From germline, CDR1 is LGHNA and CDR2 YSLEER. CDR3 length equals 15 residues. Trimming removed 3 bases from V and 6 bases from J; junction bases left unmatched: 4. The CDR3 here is CASSQRTGGGNEQFF. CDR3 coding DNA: TGCGCCAGCAGCCAGCGGACAGGGGGCGGCAATGAGCAGTTCTTC.

For the CDR3, the DNA is TGTGCCATCAGTGAGTCGATGAGAGGAAGGGAGCAGTACTTC. Its protein is CAISESMRGREQYF. The genes are TRBV10-3 and TRBJ2-7; D call uncertain. The CDR3 is 14 residues long. Germline V gives CDR1 ENHRY, CDR2 SYGVKD. V lost 0 bases and J lost 7, with 13 bases in between.

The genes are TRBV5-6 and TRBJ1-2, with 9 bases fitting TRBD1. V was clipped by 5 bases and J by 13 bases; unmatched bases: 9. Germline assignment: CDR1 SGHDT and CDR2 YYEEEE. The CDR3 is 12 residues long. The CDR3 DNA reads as TGTGCCAGCAGTCCCACACAGGGGGCGGGCACCTTC. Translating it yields CASSPTQGAGTF.

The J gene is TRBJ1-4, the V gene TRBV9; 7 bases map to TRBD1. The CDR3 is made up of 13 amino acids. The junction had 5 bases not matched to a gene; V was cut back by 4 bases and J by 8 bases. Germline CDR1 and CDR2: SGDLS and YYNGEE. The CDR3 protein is CASSRTGAEKLFF. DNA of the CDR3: TGTGCCAGCAGCCGGACAGGAGCAGAAAAACTGTTTTTT.

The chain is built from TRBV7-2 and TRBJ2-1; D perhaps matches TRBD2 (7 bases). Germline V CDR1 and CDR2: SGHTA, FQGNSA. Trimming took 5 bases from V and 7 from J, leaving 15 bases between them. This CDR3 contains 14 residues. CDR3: CASSTRGGANEQFF. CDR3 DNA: TGTGCCAGCAGCACCCGAGGGGGGGCAAATGAGCAGTTCTTC. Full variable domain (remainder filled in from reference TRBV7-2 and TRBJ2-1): GAGVSQSPSNKVTEKGKDVELRCDPISGHTALYWYRQSLGQGLEFLIYFQGNSAPDKSGLPSDRFSAERTGGSVSTLTIQRTQQEDSAVYLCASSTRGGANEQFFGPGTRLTVL.

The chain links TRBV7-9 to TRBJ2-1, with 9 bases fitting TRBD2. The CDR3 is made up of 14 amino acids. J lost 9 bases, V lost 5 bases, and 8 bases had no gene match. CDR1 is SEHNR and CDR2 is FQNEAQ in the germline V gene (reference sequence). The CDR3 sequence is CASSGPGTSFEQFF. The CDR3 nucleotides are TGTGCCAGCAGCGGACCCGGGACTAGCTTTGAGCAGTTCTTC.

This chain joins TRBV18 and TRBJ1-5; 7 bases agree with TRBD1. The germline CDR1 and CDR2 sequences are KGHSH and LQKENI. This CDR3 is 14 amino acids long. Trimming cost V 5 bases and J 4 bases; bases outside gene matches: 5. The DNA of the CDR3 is TGTGCCAGCTCATCATCAGGGGGGAATCAGCCCCAGCATTTT. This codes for CASSSSGGNQPQHF.

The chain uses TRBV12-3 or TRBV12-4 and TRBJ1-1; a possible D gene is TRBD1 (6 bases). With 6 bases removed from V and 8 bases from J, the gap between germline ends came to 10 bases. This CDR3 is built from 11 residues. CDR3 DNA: TGTGCCAGCAGGTACAGGGTAGAAGCTTTCTTT. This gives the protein CASRYRVEAFF.

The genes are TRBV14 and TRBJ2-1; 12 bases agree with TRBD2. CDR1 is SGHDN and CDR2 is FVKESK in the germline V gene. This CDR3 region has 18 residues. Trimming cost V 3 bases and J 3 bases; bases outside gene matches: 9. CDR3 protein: CASSQPTSGSPNYNEQFF. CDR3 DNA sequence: TGTGCCAGCAGCCAGCCGACTAGCGGGAGTCCTAACTACAATGAGCAGTTCTTC.

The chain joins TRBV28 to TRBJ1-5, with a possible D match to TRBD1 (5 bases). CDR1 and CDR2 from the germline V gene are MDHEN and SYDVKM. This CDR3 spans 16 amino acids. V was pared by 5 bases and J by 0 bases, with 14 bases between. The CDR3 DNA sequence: TGTGCCAGCAGTCGGAGGGGCGGTAATAGCAATCAGCCCCAGCATTTT. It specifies CASSRRGGNSNQPQHF.

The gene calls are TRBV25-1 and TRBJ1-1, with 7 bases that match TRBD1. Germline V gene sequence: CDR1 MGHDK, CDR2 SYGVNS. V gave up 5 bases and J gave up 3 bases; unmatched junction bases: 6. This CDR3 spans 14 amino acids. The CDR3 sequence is CASSYRGGDTEAFF. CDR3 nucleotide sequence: TGTGCCAGCAGTTACAGGGGTGGGGACACTGAAGCTTTCTTT.

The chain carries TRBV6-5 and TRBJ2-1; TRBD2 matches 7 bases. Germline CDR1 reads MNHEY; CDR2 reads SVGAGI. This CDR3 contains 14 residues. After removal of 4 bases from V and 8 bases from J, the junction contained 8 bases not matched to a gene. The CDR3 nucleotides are TGTGCCAGCAGTTTAAAAAGACTAGCTGATGAGCAGTTCTTC. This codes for CASSLKRLADEQFF.

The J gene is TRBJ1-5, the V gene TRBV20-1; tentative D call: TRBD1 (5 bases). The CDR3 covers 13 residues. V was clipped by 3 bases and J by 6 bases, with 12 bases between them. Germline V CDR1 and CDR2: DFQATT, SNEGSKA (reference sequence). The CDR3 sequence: CSASTGSGQPQHF. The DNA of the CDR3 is TGCAGTGCTAGTACAGGCAGTGGTCAGCCCCAGCATTTT.

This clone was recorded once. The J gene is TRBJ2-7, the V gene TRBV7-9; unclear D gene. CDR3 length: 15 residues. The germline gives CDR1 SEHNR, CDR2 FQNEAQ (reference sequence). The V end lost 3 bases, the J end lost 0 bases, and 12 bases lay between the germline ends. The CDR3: CASSLSSVGSYEQYF. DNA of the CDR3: TGTGCCAGCAGCTTGTCTAGTGTGGGCTCCTACGAGCAGTACTTC. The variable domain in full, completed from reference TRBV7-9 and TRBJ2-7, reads DTGVSQNPRHKITKRGQNVTFRCDPISEHNRLYWYRQTLGQGPEFLTYFQNEAQLEKSRLLSDRFSAERPKGSFSTLEIQRTEQGDSAMYLCASSLSSVGSYEQYFGPGTRLTVT.

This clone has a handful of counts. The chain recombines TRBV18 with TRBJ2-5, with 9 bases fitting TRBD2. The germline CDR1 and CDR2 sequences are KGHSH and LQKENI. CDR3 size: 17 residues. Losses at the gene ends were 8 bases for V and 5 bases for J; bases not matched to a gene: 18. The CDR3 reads CASKPGSGLAGLETQYF. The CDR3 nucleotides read TGTGCCAGCAAACCAGGATCCGGCCTAGCGGGACTGGAGACCCAGTACTTC.

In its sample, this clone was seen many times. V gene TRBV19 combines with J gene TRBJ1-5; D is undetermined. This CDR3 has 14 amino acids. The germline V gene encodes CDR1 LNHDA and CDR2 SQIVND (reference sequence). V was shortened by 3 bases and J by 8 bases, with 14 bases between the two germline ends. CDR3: CASSIFAGREPQHF. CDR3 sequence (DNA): TGTGCCAGTAGTATTTTTGCGGGGAGGGAGCCCCAGCATTTT. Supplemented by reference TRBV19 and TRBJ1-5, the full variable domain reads DGGITQSPKYLFRKEGQNVTLSCEQNLNHDAMYWYRQDPGQGLRLIYYSQIVNDFQKGDIAEGYSVSREKKESFPLTVTSAQKNPTAFYLCASSIFAGREPQHFGDGTRLSIL.

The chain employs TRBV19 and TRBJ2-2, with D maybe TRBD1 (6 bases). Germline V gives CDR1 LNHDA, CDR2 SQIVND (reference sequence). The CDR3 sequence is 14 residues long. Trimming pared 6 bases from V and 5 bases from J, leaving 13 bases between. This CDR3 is CASRGTGKTGELFF. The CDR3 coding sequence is TGTGCCAGTAGAGGAACAGGGAAGACCGGGGAGCTGTTTTTT.

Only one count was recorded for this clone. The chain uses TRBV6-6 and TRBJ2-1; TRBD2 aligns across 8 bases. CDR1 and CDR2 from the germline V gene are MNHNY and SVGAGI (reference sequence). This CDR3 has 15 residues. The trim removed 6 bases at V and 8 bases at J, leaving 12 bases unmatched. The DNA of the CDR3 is TGTGCCAGCAGCCAACGGAGTACGGGAGGGCATGAGCAGTTCTTC. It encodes CASSQRSTGGHEQFF.

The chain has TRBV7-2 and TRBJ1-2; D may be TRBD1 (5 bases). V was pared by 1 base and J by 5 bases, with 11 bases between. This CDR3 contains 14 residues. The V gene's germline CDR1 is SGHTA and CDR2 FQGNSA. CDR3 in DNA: TGTGCCAGCAGCTTAGATAGGGGAGGGTATGGCTACACCTTC. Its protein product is CASSLDRGGYGYTF.

CDR3 nucleotides: TGTGCCACCAAACCCCGGATAGGGAGTCAGCCCCAGCATTTT. This sequence encodes CATKPRIGSQPQHF. The chain links TRBV28 to TRBJ1-5; D remains unclear. The V and J ends lost 10 bases and 6 bases respectively, with 19 bases between them. Germline V gives CDR1 MDHEN, CDR2 SYDVKM. This CDR3 contains 14 residues.

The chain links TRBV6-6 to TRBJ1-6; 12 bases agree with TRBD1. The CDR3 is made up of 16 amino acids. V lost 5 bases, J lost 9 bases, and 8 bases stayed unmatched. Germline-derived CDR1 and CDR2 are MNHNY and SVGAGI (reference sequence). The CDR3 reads CASSPTGQGAASPLHF. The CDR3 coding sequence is TGTGCCAGCAGTCCAACGGGACAGGGGGCCGCTTCACCCCTCCACTTT.

CDR3 sequence: CASSLGSAGGRDTQYF. CDR3 in DNA: TGTGCCAGCAGCTTGGGTTCCGCGGGGGGAAGAGATACGCAGTATTTT. The chain employs TRBV5-6 and TRBJ2-3; 8 bases map to TRBD2. CDR1 is SGHDT, CDR2 YYEEEE, per germline. V was pared by 0 bases and J by 5 bases, with 8 bases of the junction left unmatched. The CDR3 length is 16 residues.